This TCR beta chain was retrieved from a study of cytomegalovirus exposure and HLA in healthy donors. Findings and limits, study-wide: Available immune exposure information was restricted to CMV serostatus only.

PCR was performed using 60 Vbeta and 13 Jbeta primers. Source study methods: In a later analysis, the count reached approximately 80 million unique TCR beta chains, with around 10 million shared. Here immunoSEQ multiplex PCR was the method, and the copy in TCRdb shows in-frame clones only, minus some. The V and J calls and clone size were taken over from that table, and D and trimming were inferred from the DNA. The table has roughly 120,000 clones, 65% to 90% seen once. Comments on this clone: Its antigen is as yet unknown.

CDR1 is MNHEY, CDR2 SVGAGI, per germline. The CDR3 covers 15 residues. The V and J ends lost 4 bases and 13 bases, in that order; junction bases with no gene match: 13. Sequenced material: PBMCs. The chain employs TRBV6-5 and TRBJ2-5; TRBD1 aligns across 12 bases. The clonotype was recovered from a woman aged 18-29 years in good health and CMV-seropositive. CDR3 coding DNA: TGTGCCAGCAGTTCGACCCCCGGGACAGGGGGCAGAGGGTACTTC. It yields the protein CASSSTPGTGGRGYF.